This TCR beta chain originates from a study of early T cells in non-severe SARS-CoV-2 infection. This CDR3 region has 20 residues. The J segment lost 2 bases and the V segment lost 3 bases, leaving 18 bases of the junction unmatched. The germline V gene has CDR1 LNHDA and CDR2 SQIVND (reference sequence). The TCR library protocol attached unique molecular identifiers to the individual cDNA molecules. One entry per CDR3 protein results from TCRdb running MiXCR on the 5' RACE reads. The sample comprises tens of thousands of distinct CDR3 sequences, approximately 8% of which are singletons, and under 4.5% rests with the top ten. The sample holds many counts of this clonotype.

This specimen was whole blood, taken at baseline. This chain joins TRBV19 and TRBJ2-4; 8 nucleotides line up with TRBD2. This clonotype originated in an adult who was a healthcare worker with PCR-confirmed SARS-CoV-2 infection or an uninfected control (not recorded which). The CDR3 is CASSMGRSGSFLSPKNIQYF. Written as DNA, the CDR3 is TGTGCCAGTAGTATGGGGAGGAGCGGGAGTTTTCTCTCTCCCAAAAACATTCAGTACTTC. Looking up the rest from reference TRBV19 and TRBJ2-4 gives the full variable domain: DGGITQSPKYLFRKEGQNVTLSCEQNLNHDAMYWYRQDPGQGLRLIYYSQIVNDFQKGDIAEGYSVSREKKESFPLTVTSAQKNPTAFYLCASSMGRSGSFLSPKNIQYFGAGTRLSVL.